Sequencing of this TCR beta chain was carried out in a study of cytomegalovirus exposure and HLA in healthy donors. Study overall: In a later analysis, it was reported that the 110 or so validation repertoires had been produced on the same platform as the 700 or so repertoires belonging to the first cohort.

The protocol was immunoSEQ multiplex PCR, while the TCRdb copy is restricted to in-frame clones and leaves out a portion. The sample has roughly 120,000 clones, roughly 91% seen once. A remark on this clone: What it binds is not known.

Findings and caveats of the study: The authors confirmed in vitro that a few CMV-associated chains were specific for CMV antigens. It was reported that the classifier diagnosed cytomegalovirus status with high specificity and sensitivity in both the original and validation cohorts. Investigators reported 164 TCR beta chains as tied to cytomegalovirus.

There are 16 residues in the CDR3. The trim removed 3 bases at V and 2 bases at J, leaving 2 bases unmatched. In germline, CDR1 is MNHNS, CDR2 SASEGT. The TCR was taken from a man between 25 and 39 years old in good health and CMV-seronegative. Sequences were obtained from PBMCs. The V gene is TRBV6-1, the J gene TRBJ1-6; 9 bases agree with TRBD1. CDR3 sequence reads: CASSEGTGTYNSPLHF. The CDR3 nucleotides are TGTGCCAGCAGTGAGGGGACAGGGACCTATAATTCACCCCTCCACTTT.